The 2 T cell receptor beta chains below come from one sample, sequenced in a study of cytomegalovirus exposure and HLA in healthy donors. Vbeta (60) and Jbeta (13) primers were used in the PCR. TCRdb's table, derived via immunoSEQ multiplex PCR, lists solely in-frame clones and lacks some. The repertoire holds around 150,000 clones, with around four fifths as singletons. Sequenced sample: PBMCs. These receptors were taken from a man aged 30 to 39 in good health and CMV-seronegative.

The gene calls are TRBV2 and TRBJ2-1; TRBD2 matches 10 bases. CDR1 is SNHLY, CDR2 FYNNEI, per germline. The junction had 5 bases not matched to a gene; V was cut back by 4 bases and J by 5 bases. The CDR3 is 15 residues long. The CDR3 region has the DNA TGTGCCAGCAGTGCGCGGACTAGCGGTAACAATGAGCAGTTCTTC. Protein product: CASSARTSGNNEQFF.

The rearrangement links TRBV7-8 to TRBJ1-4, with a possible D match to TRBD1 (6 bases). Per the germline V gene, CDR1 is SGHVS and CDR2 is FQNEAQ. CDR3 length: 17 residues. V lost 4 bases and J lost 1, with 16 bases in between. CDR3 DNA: TGTGCCAGCAGCTCCTCTATCCTGACAGGAACTAATGAAAAACTGTTTTTT. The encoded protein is CASSSSILTGTNEKLFF. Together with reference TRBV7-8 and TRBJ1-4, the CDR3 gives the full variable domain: GAGVSQSPRYKVAKRGQDVALRCDPISGHVSLFWYQQALGQGPEFLTYFQNEAQLDKSGLPSDRFFAERPEGSVSTLKIQRTQQEDSAVYLCASSSSILTGTNEKLFFGSGTQLSVL.